This section outlines one T cell receptor beta chain sequence together with its context. Its antigen is as yet unknown. The study ran its PCR with 60 Vbeta and 13 Jbeta primers. Sequenced by immunoSEQ multiplex PCR; TCRdb stores in-frame clones only, minus some. The sample lists roughly 160,000 clones, 60% to 85% occurring once. The data stem from a study of cytomegalovirus exposure and HLA in healthy donors. The study, taken as a whole, reports: Accurate prediction of HLA-A and HLA-B alleles (for most subjects) was reportedly achieved from TCR beta sequences.

J gave up 0 bases and V 6 bases, and 10 bases lay outside the gene matches. Germline loops: CDR1 SNHLY, CDR2 FYNNEI. This CDR3 contains 17 residues. This TCR was recovered from a young man in good health and CMV-seropositive. Sequencing was carried out using PBMCs. J is TRBJ1-5 and V is TRBV2, with 8 bases fitting TRBD1. DNA of the CDR3: TGTGCCAGCAGGCAAAGAACAGGGGGTGCTAGCAATCAGCCCCAGCATTTT. Its protein product is CASRQRTGGASNQPQHF.